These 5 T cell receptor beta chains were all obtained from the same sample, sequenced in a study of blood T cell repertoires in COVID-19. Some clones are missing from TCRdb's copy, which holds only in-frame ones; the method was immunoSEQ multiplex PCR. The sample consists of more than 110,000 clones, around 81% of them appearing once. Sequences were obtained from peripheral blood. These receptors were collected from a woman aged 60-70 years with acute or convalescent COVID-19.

The CDR3 DNA is TGTGCCAGCAGACATTCCGACAGGAATCAGCCCCAGCATTTT. Residues: CASRHSDRNQPQHF. The genes are TRBV6-5 and TRBJ1-5, with D tentatively TRBD1 (6 bases). The CDR3 has 14 amino acids. Germline loops: CDR1 MNHEY, CDR2 SVGAGI. V lost 6 bases and J lost 4, with 13 bases in between.

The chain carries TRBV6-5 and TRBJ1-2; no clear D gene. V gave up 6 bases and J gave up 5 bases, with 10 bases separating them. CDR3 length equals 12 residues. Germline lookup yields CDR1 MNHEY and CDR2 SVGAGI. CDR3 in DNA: TGTGCCAGCAGAGTAGAGGAATATGGCTACACCTTC. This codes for CASRVEEYGYTF.

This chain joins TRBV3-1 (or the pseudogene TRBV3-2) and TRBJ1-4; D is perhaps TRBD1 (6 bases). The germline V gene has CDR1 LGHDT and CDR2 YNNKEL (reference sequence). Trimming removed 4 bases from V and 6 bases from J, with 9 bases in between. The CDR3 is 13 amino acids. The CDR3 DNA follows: TGTGCCAGCAGCCGGGGGCGGGATGAAAAACTGTTTTTT. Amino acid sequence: CASSRGRDEKLFF.

CDR3 in amino acids: CASSPVLIAGDYEQYF. The CDR3 nucleotides read TGTGCCAGCAGCCCCGTCCTGATAGCGGGAGACTACGAGCAGTACTTC. The chain links TRBV7-9 to TRBJ2-7; 9 bases agree with TRBD2. This CDR3 spans 16 amino acids. CDR1 SEHNR and CDR2 FQNEAQ come from the germline V gene (reference sequence). V gave up 5 bases and J gave up 3 bases; unmatched junction bases: 11.

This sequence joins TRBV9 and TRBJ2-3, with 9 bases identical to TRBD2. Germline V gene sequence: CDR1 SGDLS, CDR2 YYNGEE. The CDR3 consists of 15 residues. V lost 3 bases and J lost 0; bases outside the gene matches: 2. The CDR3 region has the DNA TGTGCCAGCAGCGCTAGCGGGATTAGCACAGATACGCAGTATTTT. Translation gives CASSASGISTDTQYF.